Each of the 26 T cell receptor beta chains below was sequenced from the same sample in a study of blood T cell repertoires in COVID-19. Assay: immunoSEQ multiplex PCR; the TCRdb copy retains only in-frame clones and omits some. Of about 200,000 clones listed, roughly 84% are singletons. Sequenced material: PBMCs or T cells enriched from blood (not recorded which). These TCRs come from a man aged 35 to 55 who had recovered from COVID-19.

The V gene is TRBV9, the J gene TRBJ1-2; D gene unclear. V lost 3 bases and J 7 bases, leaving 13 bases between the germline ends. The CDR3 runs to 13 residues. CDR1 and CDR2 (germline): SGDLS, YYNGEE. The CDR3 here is CASSGLVGAGYTF. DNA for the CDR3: TGTGCCAGCAGCGGACTTGTTGGCGCTGGCTACACCTTC. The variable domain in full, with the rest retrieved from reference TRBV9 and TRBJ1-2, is DSGVTQTPKHLITATGQRVTLRCSPRSGDLSVYWYQQSLDQGLQFLIQYYNGEERAKGNILERFSAQQFPDLHSELNLSSLELGDSALYFCASSGLVGAGYTFGSGTRLTVV.

The CDR3, as DNA: TGTGCCAGCAGTGAGTCTAGCGGGGGTTTAAGGGGTTTGGTGGAGCAGTACTTC. Its protein is CASSESSGGLRGLVEQYF. The chain has TRBV6-1 and TRBJ2-7; 10 nucleotides match TRBD2. Germline V gives CDR1 MNHNS, CDR2 SASEGT. The trim removed 3 bases at V and 7 bases at J, leaving 18 bases unmatched. The CDR3 length is 18 residues.

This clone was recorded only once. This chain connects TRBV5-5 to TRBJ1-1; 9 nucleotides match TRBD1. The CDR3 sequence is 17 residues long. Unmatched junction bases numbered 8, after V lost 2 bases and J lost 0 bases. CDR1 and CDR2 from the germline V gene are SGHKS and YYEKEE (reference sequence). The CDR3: CASSFGGTGIMNTEAFF. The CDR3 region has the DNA TGTGCCAGCAGCTTTGGGGGGACAGGGATCATGAACACTGAAGCTTTCTTT.

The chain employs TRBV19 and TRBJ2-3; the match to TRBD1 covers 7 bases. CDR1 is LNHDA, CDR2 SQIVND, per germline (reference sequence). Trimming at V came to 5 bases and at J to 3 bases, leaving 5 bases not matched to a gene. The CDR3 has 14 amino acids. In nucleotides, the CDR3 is TGTGCCAGTAGTTCATACAGGGGTACAGATACGCAGTATTTT. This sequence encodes CASSSYRGTDTQYF.

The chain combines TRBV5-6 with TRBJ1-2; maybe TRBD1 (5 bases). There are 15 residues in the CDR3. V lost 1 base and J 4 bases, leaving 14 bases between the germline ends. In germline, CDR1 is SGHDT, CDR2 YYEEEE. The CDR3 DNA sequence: TGTGCCAGCAGCTTGCCCGCGGGACGGCTCTATGGCTACACCTTC. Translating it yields CASSLPAGRLYGYTF.

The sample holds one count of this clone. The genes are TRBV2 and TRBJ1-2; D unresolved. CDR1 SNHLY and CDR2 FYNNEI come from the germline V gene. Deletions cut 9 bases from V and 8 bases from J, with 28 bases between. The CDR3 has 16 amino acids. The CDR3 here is CARKWSGRAAGGGYTF. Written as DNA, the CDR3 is TGTGCCAGAAAGTGGTCCGGCCGAGCAGCAGGAGGGGGCTACACCTTC.

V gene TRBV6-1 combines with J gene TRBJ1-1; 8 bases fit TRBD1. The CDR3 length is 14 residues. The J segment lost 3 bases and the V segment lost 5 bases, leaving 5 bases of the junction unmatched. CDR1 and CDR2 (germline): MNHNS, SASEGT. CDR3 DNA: TGTGCCAGCAGTTTGGGACAGGTTCACACTGAAGCTTTCTTT. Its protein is CASSLGQVHTEAFF.

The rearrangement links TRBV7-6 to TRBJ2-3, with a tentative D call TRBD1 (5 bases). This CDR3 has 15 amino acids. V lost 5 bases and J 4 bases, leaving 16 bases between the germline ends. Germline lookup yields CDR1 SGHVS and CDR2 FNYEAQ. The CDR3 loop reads CASSLTQGLADTQYF. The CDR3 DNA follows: TGTGCCAGCAGCCTAACTCAGGGATTAGCAGATACGCAGTATTTT.

The CDR3 spells CASSGNYGYTF. As DNA, the CDR3 is TGTGCCAGCAGCGGGAATTATGGCTACACCTTC. The chain links TRBV6-5 to TRBJ1-2; D gene unclear. This CDR3 region has 11 residues. Germline V gene sequence: CDR1 MNHEY, CDR2 SVGAGI. Trimming pared 6 bases from V and 5 bases from J, leaving 7 bases between.

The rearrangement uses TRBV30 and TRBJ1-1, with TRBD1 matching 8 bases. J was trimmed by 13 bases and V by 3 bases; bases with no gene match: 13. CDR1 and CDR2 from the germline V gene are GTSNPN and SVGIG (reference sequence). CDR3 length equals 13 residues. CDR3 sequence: CAWRFRAGGAGFF. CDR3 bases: TGTGCCTGGAGGTTTAGGGCAGGGGGCGCCGGTTTCTTT.

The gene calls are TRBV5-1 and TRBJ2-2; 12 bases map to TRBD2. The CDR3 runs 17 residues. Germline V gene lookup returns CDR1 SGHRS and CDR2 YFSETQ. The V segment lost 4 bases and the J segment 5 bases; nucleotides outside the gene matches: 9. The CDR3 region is CASSPQSSGGATGELFF. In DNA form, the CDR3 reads TGCGCCAGCAGCCCGCAATCTAGCGGGGGGGCAACCGGGGAGCTGTTTTTT.

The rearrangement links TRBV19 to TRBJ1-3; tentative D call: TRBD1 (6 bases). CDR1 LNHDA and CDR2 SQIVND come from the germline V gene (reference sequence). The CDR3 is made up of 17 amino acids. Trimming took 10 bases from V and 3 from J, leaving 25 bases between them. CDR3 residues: CATREILRTDLGNTIYF. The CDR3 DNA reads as TGTGCCACGCGCGAGATTCTGAGGACAGACCTTGGAAACACCATATATTTT.

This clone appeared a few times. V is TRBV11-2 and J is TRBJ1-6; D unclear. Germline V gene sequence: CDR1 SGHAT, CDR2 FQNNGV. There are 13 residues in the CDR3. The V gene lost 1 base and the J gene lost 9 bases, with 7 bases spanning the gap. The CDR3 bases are TGTGCCAGCAGCTTAGGCGGGCGTTCACCCCTCCACTTT. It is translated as CASSLGGRSPLHF. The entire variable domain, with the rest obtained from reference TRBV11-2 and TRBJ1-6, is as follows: EAGVAQSPRYKIIEKRQSVAFWCNPISGHATLYWYQQILGQGPKLLIQFQNNGVVDDSQLPKDRFSAERLKGVDSTLKIQPAKLEDSAVYLCASSLGGRSPLHFGNGTRLTVT.

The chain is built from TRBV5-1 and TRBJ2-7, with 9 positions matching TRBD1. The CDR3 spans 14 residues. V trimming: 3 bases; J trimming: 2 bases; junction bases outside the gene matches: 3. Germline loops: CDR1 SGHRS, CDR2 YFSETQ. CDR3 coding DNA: TGCGCCAGCAGCTCCGGGACAGGGACCTACGAGCAGTACTTC. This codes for CASSSGTGTYEQYF.

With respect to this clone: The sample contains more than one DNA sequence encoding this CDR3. CDR3 region: CASSIQGANEQFF. The CDR3 region has the DNA TGTGCCAGTAGTATACAGGGGGCCAATGAGCAGTTCTTC. The chain uses TRBV19 and TRBJ2-1; TRBD1 aligns across 8 bases. The germline V gene encodes CDR1 LNHDA and CDR2 SQIVND (reference sequence). J lost 6 bases, V lost 2 bases, and 0 bases had no gene match. The CDR3 runs to 13 residues. Variable domain in full (rest from reference TRBV19 and TRBJ2-1): DGGITQSPKYLFRKEGQNVTLSCEQNLNHDAMYWYRQDPGQGLRLIYYSQIVNDFQKGDIAEGYSVSREKKESFPLTVTSAQKNPTAFYLCASSIQGANEQFFGPGTRLTVL.

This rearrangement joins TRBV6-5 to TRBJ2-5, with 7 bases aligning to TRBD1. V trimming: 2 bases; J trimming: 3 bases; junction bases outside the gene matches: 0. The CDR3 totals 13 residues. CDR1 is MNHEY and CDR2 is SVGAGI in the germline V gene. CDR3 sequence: CASSYGTEETQYF. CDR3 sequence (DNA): TGTGCCAGCAGTTACGGGACAGAAGAGACCCAGTACTTC.

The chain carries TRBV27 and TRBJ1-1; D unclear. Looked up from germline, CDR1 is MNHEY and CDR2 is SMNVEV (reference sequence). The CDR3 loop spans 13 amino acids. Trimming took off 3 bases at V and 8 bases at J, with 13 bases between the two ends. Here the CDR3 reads CASSFPGGPEAFF. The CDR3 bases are TGTGCCAGCAGTTTCCCAGGAGGCCCCGAAGCTTTCTTT.

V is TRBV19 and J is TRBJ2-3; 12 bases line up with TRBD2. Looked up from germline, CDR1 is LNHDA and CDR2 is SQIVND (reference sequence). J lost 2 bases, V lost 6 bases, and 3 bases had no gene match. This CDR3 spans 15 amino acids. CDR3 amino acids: CASRGLAGNTDTQYF. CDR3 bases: TGTGCCAGTAGAGGACTAGCGGGGAACACAGATACGCAGTATTTT.

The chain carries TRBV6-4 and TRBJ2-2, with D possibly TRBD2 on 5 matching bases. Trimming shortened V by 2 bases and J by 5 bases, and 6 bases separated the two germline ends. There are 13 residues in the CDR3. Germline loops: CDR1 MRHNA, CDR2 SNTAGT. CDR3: CASSDRETGELFF. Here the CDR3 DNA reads TGTGCCAGCAGTGACCGGGAAACCGGGGAGCTGTTTTTT.

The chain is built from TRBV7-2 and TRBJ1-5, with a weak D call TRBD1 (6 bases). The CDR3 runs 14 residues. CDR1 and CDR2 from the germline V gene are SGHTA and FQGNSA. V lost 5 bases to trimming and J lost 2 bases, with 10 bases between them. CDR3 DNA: TGTGCCAGCAGCCCAAGACAGGGCAATCAGCCCCAGCATTTT. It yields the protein CASSPRQGNQPQHF.

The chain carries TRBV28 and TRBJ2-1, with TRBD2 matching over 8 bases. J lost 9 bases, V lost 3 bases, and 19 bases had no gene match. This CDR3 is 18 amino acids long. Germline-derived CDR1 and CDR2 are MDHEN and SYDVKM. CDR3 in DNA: TGTGCCAGCAGTTTGGTTCCATTTTCAGCGGGGGATGACACTGAGCAGTTCTTC. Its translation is CASSLVPFSAGDDTEQFF.

CDR3 nucleotide sequence: TGCGCCAGCGGGGGACAGGGGGCCATGAACACTGAAGCTTTCTTT. Translated, it gives CASGGQGAMNTEAFF. The chain employs TRBV4-1 and TRBJ1-1; 12 bases fit TRBD1. This CDR3 has 15 amino acids. With V trimmed by 8 bases and J by 0 bases, 4 bases remained unmatched. The germline gives CDR1 MGHRA, CDR2 YSYEKL.

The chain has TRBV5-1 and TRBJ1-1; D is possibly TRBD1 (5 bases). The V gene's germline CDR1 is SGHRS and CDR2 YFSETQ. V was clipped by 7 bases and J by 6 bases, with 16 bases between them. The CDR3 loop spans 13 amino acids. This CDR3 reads CASGLDQGSEAFF. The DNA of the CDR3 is TGCGCCAGCGGATTAGATCAGGGATCTGAAGCTTTCTTT.

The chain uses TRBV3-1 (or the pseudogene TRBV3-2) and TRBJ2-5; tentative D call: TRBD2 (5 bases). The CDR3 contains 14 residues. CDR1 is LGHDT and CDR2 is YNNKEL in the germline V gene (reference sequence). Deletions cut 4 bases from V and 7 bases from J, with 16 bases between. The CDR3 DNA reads TGTGCCAGCAGCCCGGGAACCACGGGTCCGACCCAGTACTTC. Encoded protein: CASSPGTTGPTQYF.

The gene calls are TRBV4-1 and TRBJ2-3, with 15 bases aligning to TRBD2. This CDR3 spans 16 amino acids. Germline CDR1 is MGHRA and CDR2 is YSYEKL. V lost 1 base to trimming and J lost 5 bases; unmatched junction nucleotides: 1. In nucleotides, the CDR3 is TGCGCCAGCAGCCAAGCGGGACTAGCGGGGGGAGATACGCAGTATTTT. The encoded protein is CASSQAGLAGGDTQYF.

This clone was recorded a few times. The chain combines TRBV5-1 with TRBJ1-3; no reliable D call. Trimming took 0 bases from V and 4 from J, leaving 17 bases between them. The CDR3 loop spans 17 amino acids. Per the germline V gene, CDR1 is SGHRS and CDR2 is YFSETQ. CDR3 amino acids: CASSLDGRFLGGNTIYF. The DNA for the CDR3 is TGCGCCAGCAGCTTGGATGGGCGCTTTTTAGGAGGAAACACCATATATTTT. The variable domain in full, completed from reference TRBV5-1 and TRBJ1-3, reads KAGVTQTPRYLIKTRGQQVTLSCSPISGHRSVSWYQQTPGQGLQFLFEYFSETQRNKGNFPGRFSGRQFSNSRSEMNVSTLELGDSALYLCASSLDGRFLGGNTIYFGEGSWLTVV.